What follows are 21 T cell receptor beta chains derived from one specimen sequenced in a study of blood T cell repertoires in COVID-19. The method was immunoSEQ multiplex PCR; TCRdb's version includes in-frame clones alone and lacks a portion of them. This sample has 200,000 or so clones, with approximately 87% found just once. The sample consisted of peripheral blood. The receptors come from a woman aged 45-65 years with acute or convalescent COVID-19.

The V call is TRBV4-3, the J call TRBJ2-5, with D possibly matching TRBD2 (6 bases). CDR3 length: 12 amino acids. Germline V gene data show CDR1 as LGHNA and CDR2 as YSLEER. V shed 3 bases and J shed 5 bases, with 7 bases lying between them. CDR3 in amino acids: CASSQGRETQYF. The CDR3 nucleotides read TGCGCCAGCAGCCAGGGGAGGGAGACCCAGTACTTC.

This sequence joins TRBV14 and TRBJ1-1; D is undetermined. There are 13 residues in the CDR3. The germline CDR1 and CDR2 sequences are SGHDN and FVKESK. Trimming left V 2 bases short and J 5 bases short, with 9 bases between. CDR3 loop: CASSQFRGTEAFF. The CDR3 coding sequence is TGTGCCAGCAGCCAATTCCGGGGTACTGAAGCTTTCTTT.

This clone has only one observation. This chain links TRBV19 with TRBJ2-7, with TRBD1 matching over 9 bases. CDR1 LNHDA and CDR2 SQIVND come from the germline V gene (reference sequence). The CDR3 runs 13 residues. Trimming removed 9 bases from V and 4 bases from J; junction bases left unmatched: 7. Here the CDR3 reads CASTGTGSYEQYF. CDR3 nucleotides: TGTGCCAGCACCGGGACAGGGTCGTACGAGCAGTACTTC.

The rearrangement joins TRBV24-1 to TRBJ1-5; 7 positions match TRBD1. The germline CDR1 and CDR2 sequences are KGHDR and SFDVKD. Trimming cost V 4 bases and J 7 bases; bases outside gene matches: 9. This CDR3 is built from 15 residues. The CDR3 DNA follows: TGTGCCACCAGTGACCCTACAGGGGAAGGGCAGCCCCAGCATTTT. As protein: CATSDPTGEGQPQHF.

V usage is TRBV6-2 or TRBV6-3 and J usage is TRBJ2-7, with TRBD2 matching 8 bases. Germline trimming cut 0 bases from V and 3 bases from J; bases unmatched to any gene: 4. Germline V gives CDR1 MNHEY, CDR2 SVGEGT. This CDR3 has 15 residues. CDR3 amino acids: CASSYSGREDYEQYF. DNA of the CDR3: TGTGCCAGCAGTTACTCTGGGCGGGAGGACTACGAGCAGTACTTC.

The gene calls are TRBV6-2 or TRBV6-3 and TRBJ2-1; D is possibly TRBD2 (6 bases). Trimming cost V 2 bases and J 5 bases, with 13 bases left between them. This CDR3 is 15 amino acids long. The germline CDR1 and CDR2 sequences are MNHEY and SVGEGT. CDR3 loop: CASSYGAGGNNEQFF. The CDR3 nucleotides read TGTGCCAGCAGTTACGGGGCAGGAGGGAACAATGAGCAGTTCTTC.

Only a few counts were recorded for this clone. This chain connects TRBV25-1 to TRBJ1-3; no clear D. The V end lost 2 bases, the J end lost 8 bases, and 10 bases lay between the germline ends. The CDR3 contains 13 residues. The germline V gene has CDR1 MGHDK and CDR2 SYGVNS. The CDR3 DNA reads TGTGCCAGCAGTGAAGGAGGTCCTTACACCATATATTTT. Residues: CASSEGGPYTIYF.

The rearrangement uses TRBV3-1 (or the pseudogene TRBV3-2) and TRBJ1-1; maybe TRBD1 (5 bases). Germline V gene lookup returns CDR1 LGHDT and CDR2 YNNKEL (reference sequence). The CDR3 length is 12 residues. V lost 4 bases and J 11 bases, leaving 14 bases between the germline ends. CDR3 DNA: TGTGCCAGCAGCCGTACGGGGGGATCGGCTTTCTTT. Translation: CASSRTGGSAFF.

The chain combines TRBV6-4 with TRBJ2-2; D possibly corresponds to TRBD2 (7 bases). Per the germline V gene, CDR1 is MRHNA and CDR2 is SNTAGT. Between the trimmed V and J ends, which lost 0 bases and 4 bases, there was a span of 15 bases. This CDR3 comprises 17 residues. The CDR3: CASSDSGGARVTGELFF. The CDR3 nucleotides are TGTGCCAGCAGTGACTCTGGGGGGGCCCGGGTCACCGGGGAGCTGTTTTTT.

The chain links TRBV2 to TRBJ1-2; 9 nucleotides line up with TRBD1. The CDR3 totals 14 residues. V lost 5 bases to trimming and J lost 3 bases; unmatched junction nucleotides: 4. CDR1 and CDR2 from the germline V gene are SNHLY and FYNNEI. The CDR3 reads CASSLQGADYGYTF. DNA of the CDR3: TGTGCCAGCAGTCTACAGGGGGCAGACTATGGCTACACCTTC.

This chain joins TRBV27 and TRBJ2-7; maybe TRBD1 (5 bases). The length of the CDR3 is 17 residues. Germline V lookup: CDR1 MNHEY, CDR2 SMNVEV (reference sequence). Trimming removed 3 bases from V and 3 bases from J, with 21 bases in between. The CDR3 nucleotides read TGTGCCAGCAGTTTTAGGGGCAGGGCAGGGAAAAGCTACGAGCAGTACTTC. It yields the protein CASSFRGRAGKSYEQYF.

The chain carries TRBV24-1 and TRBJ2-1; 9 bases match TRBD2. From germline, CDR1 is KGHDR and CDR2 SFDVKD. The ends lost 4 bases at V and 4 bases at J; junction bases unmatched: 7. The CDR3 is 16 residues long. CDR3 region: CATSDQTSGRYNEQFF. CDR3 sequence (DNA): TGTGCCACCAGTGACCAAACTAGCGGGCGGTACAATGAGCAGTTCTTC.

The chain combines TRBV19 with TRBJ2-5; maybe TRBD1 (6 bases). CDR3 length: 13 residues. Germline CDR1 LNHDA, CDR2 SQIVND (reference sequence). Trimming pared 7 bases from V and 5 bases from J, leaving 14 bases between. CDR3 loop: CASTKGQGETQYF. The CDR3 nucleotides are TGTGCCAGTACTAAGGGGCAGGGGGAGACCCAGTACTTC.

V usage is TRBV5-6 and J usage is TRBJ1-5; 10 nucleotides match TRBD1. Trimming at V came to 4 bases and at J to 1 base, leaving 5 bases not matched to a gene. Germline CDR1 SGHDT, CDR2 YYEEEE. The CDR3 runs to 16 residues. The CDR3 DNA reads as TGTGCCAGCAGCCCGGGGACAGGGGCGAGCAATCAGCCCCAGCATTTT. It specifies CASSPGTGASNQPQHF.

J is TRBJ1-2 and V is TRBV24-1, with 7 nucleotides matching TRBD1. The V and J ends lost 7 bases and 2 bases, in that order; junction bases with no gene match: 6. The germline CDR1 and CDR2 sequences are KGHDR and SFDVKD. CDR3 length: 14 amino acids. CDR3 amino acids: CATSPGTVNYGYTF. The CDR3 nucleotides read TGTGCCACCAGCCCGGGGACAGTGAACTATGGCTACACCTTC.

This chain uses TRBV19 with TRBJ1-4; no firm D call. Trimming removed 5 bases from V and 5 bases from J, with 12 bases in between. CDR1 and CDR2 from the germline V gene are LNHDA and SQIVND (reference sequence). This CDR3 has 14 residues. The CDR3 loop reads CASSSTVINEKLFF. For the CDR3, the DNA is TGTGCCAGTAGTTCAACAGTAATAAATGAAAAACTGTTTTTT. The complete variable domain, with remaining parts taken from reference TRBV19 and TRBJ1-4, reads DGGITQSPKYLFRKEGQNVTLSCEQNLNHDAMYWYRQDPGQGLRLIYYSQIVNDFQKGDIAEGYSVSREKKESFPLTVTSAQKNPTAFYLCASSSTVINEKLFFGSGTQLSVL.

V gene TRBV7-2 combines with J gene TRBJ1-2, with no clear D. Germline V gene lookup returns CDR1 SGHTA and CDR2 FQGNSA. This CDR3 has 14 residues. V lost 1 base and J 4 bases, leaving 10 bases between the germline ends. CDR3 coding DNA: TGTGCCAGCAGCTTAGTGACGGACTCCTATGGCTACACCTTC. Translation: CASSLVTDSYGYTF.

The CDR3 is CASSLGRGGQNEKLFF. The CDR3 coding sequence is TGTGCCAGCAGCTTAGGGCGGGGCGGGCAGAATGAAAAACTGTTTTTT. The rearrangement joins TRBV7-2 to TRBJ1-4; D might be TRBD1 (5 bases). The CDR3 has 16 amino acids. Trimming took 1 base from V and 5 from J, leaving 14 bases between them. CDR1 and CDR2 from the germline V gene are SGHTA and FQGNSA.

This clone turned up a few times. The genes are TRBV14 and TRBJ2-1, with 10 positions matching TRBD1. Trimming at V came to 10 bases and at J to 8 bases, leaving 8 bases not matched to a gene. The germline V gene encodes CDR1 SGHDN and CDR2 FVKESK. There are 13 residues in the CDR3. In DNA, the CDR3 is TGTGCCACGGGGACAGGGGATATGGATGAGCAGTTCTTC. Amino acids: CATGTGDMDEQFF.

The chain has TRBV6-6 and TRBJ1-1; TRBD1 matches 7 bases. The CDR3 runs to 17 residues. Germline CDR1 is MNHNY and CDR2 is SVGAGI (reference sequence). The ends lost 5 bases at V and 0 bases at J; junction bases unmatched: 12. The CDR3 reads CASSLRDSGQMNTEAFF. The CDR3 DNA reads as TGTGCCAGCAGTCTCCGGGACAGCGGCCAAATGAACACTGAAGCTTTCTTT.

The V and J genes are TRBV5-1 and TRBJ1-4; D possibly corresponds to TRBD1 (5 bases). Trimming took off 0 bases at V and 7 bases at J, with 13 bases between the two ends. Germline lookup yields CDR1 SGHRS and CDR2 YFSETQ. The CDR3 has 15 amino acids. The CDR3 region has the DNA TGCGCCAGCAGCTTGGAAGCAGGGCTACGTGAAAAACTGTTTTTT. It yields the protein CASSLEAGLREKLFF.